Each of the 32 T cell receptor beta chains below was sequenced from the same sample in a study of T cells after yellow fever vaccination. From the 5' RACE reads, TCRdb called clonotypes with MiXCR, one entry per CDR3 protein. The profile shows hundreds of thousands of distinct CDR3 sequences, about 12% of them singletons. The sample consisted of PBMCs, taken on the day of the yellow fever booster vaccination. Receptors were obtained from a man younger than 40 who received the YFV17D yellow fever vaccine.

The chain is built from TRBV6-5 and TRBJ2-5; D is undetermined. Trimming left V 0 bases short and J 2 bases short, with 13 bases between. The CDR3 is made up of 16 amino acids. Germline values: CDR1 MNHEY, CDR2 SVGAGI. The CDR3 DNA reads as TGTGCCAGCAGTTACTCGAGGCAGCTTTATCAAGAGACCCAGTACTTC. This translates into CASSYSRQLYQETQYF.

Only a few counts were recorded for this clonotype. The chain employs TRBV12-3 or TRBV12-4 and TRBJ2-3; no clear D gene. Trimming took 9 bases from V and 5 from J, leaving 15 bases between them. This CDR3 contains 13 residues. This CDR3 is CASTWNVGDTQYF. CDR3 coding DNA: TGTGCCAGTACCTGGAACGTAGGAGATACGCAGTATTTT.

The CDR3 sequence: CASSQAMREHEQYF. The CDR3, as DNA: TGTGCCAGCAGCCAAGCAATGCGGGAGCACGAGCAGTACTTC. The rearrangement joins TRBV3-1 to TRBJ2-7, with 7 bases aligning to TRBD2. The V gene's germline CDR1 is LGHDT and CDR2 YNNKEL (reference sequence). The ends lost 1 base at V and 5 bases at J; junction bases unmatched: 5. CDR3 length equals 14 residues.

This clonotype was seen a few times. The chain carries TRBV21-1 and TRBJ2-2; TRBD1 is the table's D call and was not checked against the DNA. TRBV21-1 is a pseudogene segment. The CDR3 consists of 18 residues. Here the CDR3 DNA reads TGTGCCAGGGCCAGGGGGCGTGCTCCCCCCGGTAGAACCGGGGAGCTGTTTTTT. Protein product: CARARGRAPPGRTGELFF.

The rearrangement joins TRBV11-1 to TRBJ1-1, with D uncertain. Trimming left V 4 bases short and J 2 bases short, with 14 bases between. This CDR3 has 15 residues. Germline CDR1 SGHAT, CDR2 FQDESV (reference sequence). The CDR3 here is CASSSAGSINTEAFF. In DNA, the CDR3 is TGTGCCAGCAGCTCTGCGGGCTCCATAAACACTGAAGCTTTCTTT.

The genes are TRBV7-2 and TRBJ2-7; the match to TRBD2 covers 7 bases. With V trimmed by 5 bases and J by 6 bases, 10 bases remained unmatched. Germline CDR1 reads SGHTA; CDR2 reads FQGNSA. The CDR3 sequence is 14 residues long. CDR3 loop: CASSQTFGEGEQYF. Written as DNA, the CDR3 is TGTGCCAGCAGCCAAACCTTCGGGGAGGGCGAGCAGTACTTC.

This clonotype was detected a few times. The chain couples TRBV25-1 to TRBJ2-3, with 10 bases matching TRBD2. The CDR3 runs to 15 residues. J gave up 4 bases and V 8 bases, and 9 bases lay outside the gene matches. Germline V gene sequence: CDR1 MGHDK, CDR2 SYGVNS. The DNA for the CDR3 is TGTGCCAGCGGGCGTAGCGGGAGGATGGCAGATACGCAGTATTTT. Translated: CASGRSGRMADTQYF.

V is TRBV6-2 or TRBV6-3 and J is TRBJ2-7, with D unclear. Deletions cut 8 bases from V and 0 bases from J, with 14 bases between. The CDR3 spans 14 residues. Germline V CDR1 and CDR2: MNHEY, SVGEGT. CDR3 sequence: CASSTYFGSYEQYF. The CDR3 coding sequence is TGTGCCAGCTCTACGTACTTTGGCTCCTACGAGCAGTACTTC.

This clonotype came up a few times. As DNA, the CDR3 is TGCGCCAGCAGCCCGGCCGGGACAGGGAACACTGAAGCTTTCTTT. Protein sequence: CASSPAGTGNTEAFF. J is TRBJ1-1 and V is TRBV5-1; 8 bases agree with TRBD1. The CDR3 is 15 amino acids. V was pared by 4 bases and J by 1 base, with 6 bases of the junction left unmatched. Germline CDR1 and CDR2: SGHRS and YFSETQ.

The rearrangement joins TRBV7-2 to TRBJ1-6, with D hard to call. CDR3 length equals 11 residues. Germline V gives CDR1 SGHTA, CDR2 FQGNSA. V was clipped by 5 bases and J by 14 bases, with 10 bases between them. For the CDR3, the DNA is TGTGCCAGCAGCGCCTATCTAGCCCTCCACTTT. Encoded protein: CASSAYLALHF.

In its sample, this clonotype was seen a few times. This chain connects TRBV7-9 to TRBJ2-7; 9 bases agree with TRBD1. CDR1 SEHNR and CDR2 FQNEAQ come from the germline V gene (reference sequence). The junction had 13 bases not matched to a gene; V was cut back by 4 bases and J by 3 bases. The CDR3 has 17 residues. CDR3 bases: TGTGCCAGCAGCTCCAACCCGGGGGGACAGGGATACTACGAGCAGTACTTC. Translating it yields CASSSNPGGQGYYEQYF. Using reference TRBV7-9 and TRBJ2-7 for the parts outside the CDR3, the full variable domain is DTGVSQNPRHKITKRGQNVTFRCDPISEHNRLYWYRQTLGQGPEFLTYFQNEAQLEKSRLLSDRFSAERPKGSFSTLEIQRTEQGDSAMYLCASSSNPGGQGYYEQYFGPGTRLTVT.

The CDR3 DNA sequence: TGTGCCAGCACCACGGGAGTGGAGACCCAGTACTTC. Amino acid sequence: CASTTGVETQYF. The rearrangement joins TRBV12-3 or TRBV12-4 to TRBJ2-5; perhaps TRBD2 as D (6 bases). This CDR3 region has 12 residues. Trimming left V 7 bases short and J 5 bases short, with 11 bases between.

This clonotype has a handful of counts. The chain employs TRBV28 and TRBJ2-7, with a weak D call TRBD2 (5 bases). CDR1 is MDHEN, CDR2 SYDVKM, per germline. The CDR3 is 12 amino acids. The ends were cut back, 6 bases at V and 7 bases at J, with 13 bases in the middle. For the CDR3, the DNA is TGTGCCAGCAGCAGTTCCCGGAGGGAGCAGTACTTC. This encodes CASSSSRREQYF.

The chain carries TRBV11-2 and TRBJ2-1; the D gene could be TRBD1 or TRBD2 (5 bases each). V dropped 3 bases and J dropped 2 bases, with 11 bases sitting between them. The germline CDR1 and CDR2 sequences are SGHAT and FQNNGV. The CDR3 sequence is 15 residues long. In DNA form, the CDR3 reads TGTGCCAGCAGCTTCCGGGACGGACCCTACAATGAGCAGTTCTTC. This sequence encodes CASSFRDGPYNEQFF. Supplemented by reference TRBV11-2 and TRBJ2-1, the full variable domain reads EAGVAQSPRYKIIEKRQSVAFWCNPISGHATLYWYQQILGQGPKLLIQFQNNGVVDDSQLPKDRFSAERLKGVDSTLKIQPAKLEDSAVYLCASSFRDGPYNEQFFGPGTRLTVL.

The rearrangement joins TRBV2 to TRBJ1-5; D uncertain. The CDR3 loop spans 13 amino acids. V lost 7 bases and J lost 11, with 18 bases in between. Germline V gives CDR1 SNHLY, CDR2 FYNNEI. CDR3 bases: TGTGCCAGCACGGCATACGACAATCAAGCCCAGCATTTT. Protein: CASTAYDNQAQHF.

J is TRBJ1-1 and V is TRBV28; D remains ambiguous. The CDR3 covers 12 residues. Trimming shortened V by 10 bases and J by 2 bases, and 11 bases separated the two germline ends. Germline CDR1 MDHEN, CDR2 SYDVKM. The CDR3: CATLRFNTEAFF. DNA of the CDR3: TGTGCCACCCTCCGCTTTAACACTGAAGCTTTCTTT.

This clonotype is a singleton in its sample. The chain links TRBV4-2 to TRBJ2-2, with D maybe TRBD2 (5 bases). The germline V and J ends were trimmed by 5 bases and 6 bases, with 16 bases remaining between them. Germline-derived CDR1 and CDR2 are LGHNA and YNFKEQ. This CDR3 spans 15 amino acids. CDR3: CASSLGLGVPGELFF. CDR3 DNA: TGTGCCAGCAGCTTAGGGTTGGGAGTTCCCGGGGAGCTGTTTTTT.

The chain has TRBV7-6 and TRBJ2-3, with TRBD2 matching 7 bases. Germline CDR1 reads SGHVS; CDR2 reads FNYEAQ. The CDR3 spans 15 residues. V trimming: 3 bases; J trimming: 4 bases; junction bases outside the gene matches: 7. CDR3: CASSLGGGKSDTQYF. The DNA of the CDR3 is TGTGCCAGCAGCTTGGGGGGAGGGAAGTCAGATACGCAGTATTTT.

This clonotype was seen only a few times. The rearrangement joins TRBV28 to TRBJ2-1, with 10 positions matching TRBD2. Germline trimming cut 3 bases from V and 9 bases from J; bases unmatched to any gene: 8. There are 15 residues in the CDR3. Germline V CDR1 and CDR2: MDHEN, SYDVKM. CDR3 sequence: CASSFGLAGELEQFF. The CDR3 DNA sequence: TGTGCCAGCAGTTTCGGGCTAGCGGGAGAACTTGAGCAGTTCTTC.

This clonotype was seen ten or more times. The chain recombines TRBV11-2 with TRBJ2-5; D tentatively reads TRBD1 or TRBD2 (5 bases each). V gave up 0 bases and J gave up 4 bases, with 18 bases separating them. CDR3 length: 17 amino acids. Germline V gene lookup returns CDR1 SGHAT and CDR2 FQNNGV. In nucleotides, the CDR3 is TGTGCCAGCAGCTTAGAAGGGAGACAGCTACCCCCAGAGACCCAGTACTTC. It encodes CASSLEGRQLPPETQYF.

A few counts support this clonotype. CDR3 nucleotide sequence: TGCAGCGCCGCAGGGGAGGAAGAGACCCAGTACTTC. Translated: CSAAGEEETQYF. The rearrangement links TRBV29-1 to TRBJ2-5, with D perhaps TRBD1 or TRBD2 (6 bases each). Germline V gene data show CDR1 as SQVTM and CDR2 as ANQGSEA. Trimming shortened V by 7 bases and J by 3 bases, and 12 bases separated the two germline ends. The CDR3 spans 12 residues.

This clonotype appeared a single time. The chain links TRBV7-2 to TRBJ2-1, with TRBD1 matching 10 bases. CDR3 length equals 15 residues. The ends lost 4 bases at V and 10 bases at J; junction bases unmatched: 10. Germline V CDR1 and CDR2: SGHTA, FQGNSA. CDR3 nucleotide sequence: TGTGCCAGCAGCTCCCCGGGACAGGGGAGCCGCGAGCAGTTCTTC. This gives the protein CASSSPGQGSREQFF.

There are a few counts of this clonotype. CDR3: CASSSQGPGTEAFF. The DNA of the CDR3 is TGTGCCAGCAGTTCCCAGGGGCCGGGGACTGAAGCTTTCTTT. The V call is TRBV6-5, the J call TRBJ1-1, with D perhaps TRBD1 (6 bases). V shed 4 bases and J shed 5 bases, with 14 bases lying between them. The length of the CDR3 is 14 residues. Germline CDR1 reads MNHEY; CDR2 reads SVGAGI.

This clonotype appeared a few times. This chain uses TRBV3-1 with TRBJ2-1; the D gene is possibly TRBD2 (5 bases). This CDR3 is built from 12 residues. In germline, CDR1 is LGHDT, CDR2 YNNKEL (reference sequence). The V end lost 3 bases, the J end lost 9 bases, and 9 bases lay between the germline ends. The CDR3 spells CASSHLRGEQFF. CDR3 DNA sequence: TGTGCCAGCAGCCATCTCCGGGGTGAGCAGTTCTTC.

This clonotype was found a few times. The chain uses TRBV10-1 and TRBJ2-2; maybe TRBD1 (5 bases). This CDR3 is built from 14 residues. Germline CDR1 is WNHNN and CDR2 is SYGVQD (reference sequence). V was shortened by 4 bases and J by 0 bases, with 6 bases between the two germline ends. This CDR3 is CASSVTANTGELFF. DNA for the CDR3: TGCGCCAGCAGTGTGACAGCGAACACCGGGGAGCTGTTTTTT.

This clonotype was recorded a few times. The CDR3 DNA sequence: TGTGCCAGCAGCTTAAGGAAGGGCTGGAGCACTGAAGCTTTCTTT. Translating it yields CASSLRKGWSTEAFF. The V gene is TRBV7-2, the J gene TRBJ1-1, with D unclear. CDR3 size: 15 residues. V dropped 2 bases and J dropped 4 bases, with 14 bases sitting between them. CDR1 is SGHTA and CDR2 is FQGNSA in the germline V gene.

On this clonotype: At one boundary the junction diverges from the germline segment, which might be a read error. The DNA for the CDR3 is TGTGCCAGCAGTTTACAAGGCACCGGGTTTGTCTATGGCTTCACCTTC. Its protein product is CASSLQGTGFVYGFTF. This rearrangement joins TRBV28 to TRBJ1-2; D unresolved. CDR3 length equals 16 residues. CDR1 is MDHEN, CDR2 SYDVKM, per germline.

The chain links TRBV6-1 to TRBJ2-7; 10 bases are shared with TRBD1. Germline CDR1 MNHNS, CDR2 SASEGT. This CDR3 comprises 15 residues. V was pared by 6 bases and J by 2 bases, with 7 bases of the junction left unmatched. The CDR3 DNA reads TGTGCCAGCAGAACCCACGGACAGGGGGCCTACGAGCAGTACTTC. Translation: CASRTHGQGAYEQYF.

This clonotype was seen only a few times. The chain joins TRBV23-1 to TRBJ2-1, with TRBD2 matching 13 bases. TRBV23-1 has ORF status, its function being uncertain. This CDR3 is 19 amino acids long. The V segment lost 2 bases and the J segment 7 bases; nucleotides outside the gene matches: 14. In DNA form, the CDR3 reads TGCGCCAGCAGTCAACCCGGGACTAGCGGGGCCCCCTCCAAGAATGAGCAGTTCTTC. Amino acids: CASSQPGTSGAPSKNEQFF.

V usage is TRBV28 and J usage is TRBJ1-5, with a tentative D call TRBD1 (6 bases). Germline CDR1 MDHEN, CDR2 SYDVKM. The V gene lost 2 bases and the J gene lost 7 bases, with 9 bases spanning the gap. The CDR3 extends over 13 amino acids. The CDR3 loop is CASSLGGRQPQHF. CDR3 nucleotide sequence: TGTGCCAGCAGTTTAGGGGGGCGGCAGCCCCAGCATTTT. Filled out from reference TRBV28 and TRBJ1-5, the complete variable domain reads DVKVTQSSRYLVKRTGEKVFLECVQDMDHENMFWYRQDPGLGLRLIYFSYDVKMKEKGDIPEGYSVSREKKERFSLILESASTNQTSMYLCASSLGGRQPQHFGDGTRLSIL.

The chain recombines TRBV6-2 or TRBV6-3 with TRBJ1-6; D is uncertain. V was shortened by 5 bases and J by 12 bases, with 14 bases between the two germline ends. This CDR3 spans 13 amino acids. Germline CDR1 reads MNHEY; CDR2 reads SVGEGT. Here the CDR3 DNA reads TGTGCCAGCAGTCCGCAGGTTGAGAAACCCCTCCACTTT. As protein: CASSPQVEKPLHF.

This clonotype appeared a few times. J is TRBJ2-5 and V is TRBV7-2; D unresolved. This CDR3 has 12 amino acids. Trimming took off 5 bases at V and 4 bases at J, with 8 bases between the two ends. Germline CDR1 SGHTA, CDR2 FQGNSA. In DNA form, the CDR3 reads TGTGCCAGCAGCCGCCCTCGAGAGACCCAGTACTTC. Translation gives CASSRPRETQYF.